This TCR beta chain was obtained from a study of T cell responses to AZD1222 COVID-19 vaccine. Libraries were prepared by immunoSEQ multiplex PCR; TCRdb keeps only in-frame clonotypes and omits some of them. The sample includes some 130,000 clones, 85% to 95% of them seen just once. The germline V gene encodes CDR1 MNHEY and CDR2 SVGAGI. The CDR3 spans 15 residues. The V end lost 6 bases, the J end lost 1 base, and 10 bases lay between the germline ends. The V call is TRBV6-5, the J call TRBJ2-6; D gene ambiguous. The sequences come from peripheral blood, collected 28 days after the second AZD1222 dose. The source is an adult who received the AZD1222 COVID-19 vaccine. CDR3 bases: TGTGCCAGCAGGCCGGAGATTTCTGGGGCCAACGTCCTGACTTTC. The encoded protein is CASRPEISGANVLTF.